The clone carrying this TCR beta chain was counted only a few times. The protocol was immunoSEQ multiplex PCR, while the TCRdb copy is restricted to in-frame clones and leaves out a portion. The profile shows 350,000 to 400,000 clones, 88% of them singletons. The data derive from a study of blood T cell repertoires in COVID-19. This clonotype was sampled from a woman younger than 30 who had recovered from COVID-19. Sequenced input: PBMCs or T cells enriched from blood (not recorded which).

CDR3 amino acids: CASSLMQGHDNEKLFF. The CDR3 coding sequence is TGTGCCAGCAGCTTAATGCAGGGCCATGATAATGAAAAACTGTTTTTT. The gene calls are TRBV7-9 and TRBJ1-4, with D perhaps TRBD1 (5 bases). CDR1 is SEHNR and CDR2 is FQNEAQ in the germline V gene (reference sequence). This CDR3 is built from 16 residues. Trimming pared 2 bases from V and 4 bases from J, leaving 14 bases between.